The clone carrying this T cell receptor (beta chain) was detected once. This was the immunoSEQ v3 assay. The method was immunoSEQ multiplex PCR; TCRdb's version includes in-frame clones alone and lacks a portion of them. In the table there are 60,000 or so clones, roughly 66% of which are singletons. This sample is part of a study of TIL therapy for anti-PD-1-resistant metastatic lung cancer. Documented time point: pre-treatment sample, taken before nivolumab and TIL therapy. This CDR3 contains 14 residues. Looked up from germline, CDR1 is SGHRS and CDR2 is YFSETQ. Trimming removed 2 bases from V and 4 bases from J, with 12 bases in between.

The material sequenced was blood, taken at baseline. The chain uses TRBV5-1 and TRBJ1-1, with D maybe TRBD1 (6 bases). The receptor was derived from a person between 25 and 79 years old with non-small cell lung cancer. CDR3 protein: CASSFQGYGTEAFF. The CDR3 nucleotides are TGCGCCAGCAGCTTCCAGGGGTATGGCACTGAAGCTTTCTTT. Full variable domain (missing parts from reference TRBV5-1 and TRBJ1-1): KAGVTQTPRYLIKTRGQQVTLSCSPISGHRSVSWYQQTPGQGLQFLFEYFSETQRNKGNFPGRFSGRQFSNSRSEMNVSTLELGDSALYLCASSFQGYGTEAFFGQGTRLTVV.